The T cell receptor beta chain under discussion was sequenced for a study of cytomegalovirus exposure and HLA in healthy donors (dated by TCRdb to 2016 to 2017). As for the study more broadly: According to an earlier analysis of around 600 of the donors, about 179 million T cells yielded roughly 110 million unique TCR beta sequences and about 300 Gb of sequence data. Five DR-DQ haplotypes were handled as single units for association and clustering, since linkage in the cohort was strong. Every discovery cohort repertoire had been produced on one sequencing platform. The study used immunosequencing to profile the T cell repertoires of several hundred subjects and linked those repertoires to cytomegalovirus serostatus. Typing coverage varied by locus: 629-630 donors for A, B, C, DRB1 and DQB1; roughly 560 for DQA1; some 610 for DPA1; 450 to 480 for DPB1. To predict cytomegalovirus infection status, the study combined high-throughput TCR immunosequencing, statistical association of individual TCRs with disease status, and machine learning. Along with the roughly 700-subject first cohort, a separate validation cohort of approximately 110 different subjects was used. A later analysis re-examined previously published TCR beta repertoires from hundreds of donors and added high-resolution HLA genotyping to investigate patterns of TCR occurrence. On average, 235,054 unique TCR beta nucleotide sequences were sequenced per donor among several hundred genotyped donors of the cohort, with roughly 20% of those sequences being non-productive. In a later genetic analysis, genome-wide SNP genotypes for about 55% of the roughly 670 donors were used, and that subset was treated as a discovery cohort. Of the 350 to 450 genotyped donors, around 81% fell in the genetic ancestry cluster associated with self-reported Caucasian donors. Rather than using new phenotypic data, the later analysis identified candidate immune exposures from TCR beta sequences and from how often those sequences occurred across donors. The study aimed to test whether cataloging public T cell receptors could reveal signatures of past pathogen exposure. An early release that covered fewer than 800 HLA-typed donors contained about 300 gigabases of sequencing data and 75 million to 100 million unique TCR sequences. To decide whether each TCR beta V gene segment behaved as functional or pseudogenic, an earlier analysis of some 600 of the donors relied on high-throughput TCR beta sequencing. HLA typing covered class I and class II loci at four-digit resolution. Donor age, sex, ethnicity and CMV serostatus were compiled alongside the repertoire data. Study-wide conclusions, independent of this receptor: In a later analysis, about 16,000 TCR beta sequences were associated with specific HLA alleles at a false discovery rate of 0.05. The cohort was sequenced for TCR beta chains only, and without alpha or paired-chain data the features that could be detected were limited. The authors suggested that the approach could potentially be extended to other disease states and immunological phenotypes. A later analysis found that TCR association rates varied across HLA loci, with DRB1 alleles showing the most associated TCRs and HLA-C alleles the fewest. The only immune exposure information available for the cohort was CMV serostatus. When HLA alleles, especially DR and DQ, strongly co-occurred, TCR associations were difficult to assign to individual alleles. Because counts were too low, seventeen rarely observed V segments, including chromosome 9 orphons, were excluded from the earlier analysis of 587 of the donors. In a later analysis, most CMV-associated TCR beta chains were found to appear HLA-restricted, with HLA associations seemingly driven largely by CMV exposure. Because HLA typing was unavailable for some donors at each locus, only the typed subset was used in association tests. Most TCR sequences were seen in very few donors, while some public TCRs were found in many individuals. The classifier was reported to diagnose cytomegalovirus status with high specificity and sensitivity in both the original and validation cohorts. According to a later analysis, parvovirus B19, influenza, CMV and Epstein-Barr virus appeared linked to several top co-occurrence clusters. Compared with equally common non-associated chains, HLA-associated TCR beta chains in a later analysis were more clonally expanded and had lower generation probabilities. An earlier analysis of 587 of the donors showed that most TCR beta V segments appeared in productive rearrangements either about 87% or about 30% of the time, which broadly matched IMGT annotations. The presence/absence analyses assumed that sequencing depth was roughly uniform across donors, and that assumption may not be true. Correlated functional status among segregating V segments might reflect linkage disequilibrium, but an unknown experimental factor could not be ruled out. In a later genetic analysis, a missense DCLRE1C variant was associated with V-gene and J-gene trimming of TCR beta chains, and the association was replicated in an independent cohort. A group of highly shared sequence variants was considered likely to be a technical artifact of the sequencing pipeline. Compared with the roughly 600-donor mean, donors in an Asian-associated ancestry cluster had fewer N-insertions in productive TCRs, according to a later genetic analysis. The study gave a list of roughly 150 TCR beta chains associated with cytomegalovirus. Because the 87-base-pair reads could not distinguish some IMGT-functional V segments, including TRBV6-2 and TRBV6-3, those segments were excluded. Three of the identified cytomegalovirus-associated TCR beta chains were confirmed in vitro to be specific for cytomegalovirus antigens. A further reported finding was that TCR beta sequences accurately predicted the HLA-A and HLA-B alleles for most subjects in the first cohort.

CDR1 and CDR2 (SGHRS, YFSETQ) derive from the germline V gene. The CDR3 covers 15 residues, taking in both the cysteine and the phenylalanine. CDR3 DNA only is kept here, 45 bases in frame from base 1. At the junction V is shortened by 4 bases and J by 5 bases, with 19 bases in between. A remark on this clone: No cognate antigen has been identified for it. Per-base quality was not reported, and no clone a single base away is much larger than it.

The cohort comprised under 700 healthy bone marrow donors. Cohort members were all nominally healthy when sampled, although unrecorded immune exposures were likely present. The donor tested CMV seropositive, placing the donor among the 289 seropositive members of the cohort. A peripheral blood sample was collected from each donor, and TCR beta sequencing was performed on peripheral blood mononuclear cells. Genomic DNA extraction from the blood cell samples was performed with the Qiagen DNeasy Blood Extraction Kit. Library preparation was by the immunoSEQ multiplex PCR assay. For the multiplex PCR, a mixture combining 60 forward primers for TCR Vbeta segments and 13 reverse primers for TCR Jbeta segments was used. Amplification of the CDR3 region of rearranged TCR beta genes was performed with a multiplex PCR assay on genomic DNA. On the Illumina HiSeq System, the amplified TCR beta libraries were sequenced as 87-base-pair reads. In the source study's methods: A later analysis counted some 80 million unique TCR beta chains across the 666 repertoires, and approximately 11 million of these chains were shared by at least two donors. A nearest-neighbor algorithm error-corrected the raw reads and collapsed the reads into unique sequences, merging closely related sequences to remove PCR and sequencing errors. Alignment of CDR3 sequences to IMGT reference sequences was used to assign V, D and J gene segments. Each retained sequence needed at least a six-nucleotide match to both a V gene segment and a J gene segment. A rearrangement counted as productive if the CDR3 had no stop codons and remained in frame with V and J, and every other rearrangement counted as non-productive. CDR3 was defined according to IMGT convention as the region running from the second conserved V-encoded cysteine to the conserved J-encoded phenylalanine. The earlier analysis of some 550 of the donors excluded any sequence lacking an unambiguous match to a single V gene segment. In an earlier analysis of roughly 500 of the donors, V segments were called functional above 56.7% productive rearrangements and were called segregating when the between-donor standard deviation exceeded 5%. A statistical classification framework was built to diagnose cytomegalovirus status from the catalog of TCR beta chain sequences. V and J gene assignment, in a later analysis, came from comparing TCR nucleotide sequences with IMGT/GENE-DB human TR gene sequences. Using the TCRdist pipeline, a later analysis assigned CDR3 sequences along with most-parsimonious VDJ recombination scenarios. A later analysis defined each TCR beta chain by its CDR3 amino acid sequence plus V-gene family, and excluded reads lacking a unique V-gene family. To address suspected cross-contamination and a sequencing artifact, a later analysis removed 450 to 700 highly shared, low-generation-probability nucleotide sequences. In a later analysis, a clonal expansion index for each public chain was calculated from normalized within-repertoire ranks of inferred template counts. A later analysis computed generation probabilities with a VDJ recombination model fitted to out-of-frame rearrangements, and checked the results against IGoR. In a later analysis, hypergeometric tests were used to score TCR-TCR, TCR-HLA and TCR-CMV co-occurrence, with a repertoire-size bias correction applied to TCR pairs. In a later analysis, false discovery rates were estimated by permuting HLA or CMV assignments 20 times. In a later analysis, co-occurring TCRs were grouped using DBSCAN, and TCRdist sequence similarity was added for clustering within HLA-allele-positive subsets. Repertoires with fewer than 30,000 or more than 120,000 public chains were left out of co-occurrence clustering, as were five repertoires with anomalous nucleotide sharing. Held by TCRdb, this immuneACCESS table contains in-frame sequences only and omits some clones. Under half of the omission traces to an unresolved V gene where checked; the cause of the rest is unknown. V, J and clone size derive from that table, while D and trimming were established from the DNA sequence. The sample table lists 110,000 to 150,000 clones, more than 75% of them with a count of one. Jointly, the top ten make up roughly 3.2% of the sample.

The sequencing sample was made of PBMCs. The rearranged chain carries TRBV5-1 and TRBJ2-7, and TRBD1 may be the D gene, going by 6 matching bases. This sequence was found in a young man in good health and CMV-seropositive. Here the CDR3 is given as CASSATPGVGHEQYF. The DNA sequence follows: TGCGCCAGCAGCGCGACCCCAGGGGTGGGACACGAGCAGTACTTC.